The rows below give T cell receptor beta chains drawn from one sample of a study of shared clonotypes between healthy human individuals. The method was immunoSEQ multiplex PCR; TCRdb's version includes in-frame clones alone and lacks a portion of them. The sample carries 2 million or so clones, 85% to 95% recorded once. Sequencing was carried out using naive CD8+ T cells sorted from blood. The receptors stem from a man aged 18-30 years in good health. Both conserved end residues are part of each CDR3. The D gene is left open where the match is weak. Expanded clones get a size class; other rows say once, few or many, or leave the size out.

abundance: .; j_gene: TRBJ2-7; v_gene: TRBV27; d_gene: TRBD2; CDR3aa: CASGEGSSYEQYF; CDR3nt: TGTGCCAGCGGGGAGGGGAGCTCCTACGAGCAGTACTTC
abundance: .; j_gene: TRBJ2-1; v_gene: TRBV6-4; d_gene: TRBD2; CDR3aa: CASTLRRTSEGYNEQFF; CDR3nt: TGTGCCAGCACCCTTAGACGGACTAGCGAGGGTTACAATGAGCAGTTCTTC
abundance: .; j_gene: TRBJ2-3; v_gene: TRBV5-4; d_gene: .; CDR3aa: CASSLVSVTDTQYF; CDR3nt: TGTGCCAGCAGCTTGGTATCCGTCACAGATACGCAGTATTTT
abundance: .; j_gene: TRBJ2-1; v_gene: TRBV9; d_gene: .; CDR3aa: CASGPALGSYNEQFF; CDR3nt: TGTGCCAGCGGCCCGGCTTTAGGATCATACAATGAGCAGTTCTTC
abundance: .; j_gene: TRBJ2-7; v_gene: TRBV13; d_gene: TRBD2; CDR3aa: CASSFRLAGYEQYF; CDR3nt: TGTGCCAGCAGCTTTCGACTAGCGGGATACGAGCAGTACTTC
abundance: .; j_gene: TRBJ2-7; v_gene: TRBV7-9; d_gene: .; CDR3aa: CASSPPRSSYEQYF; CDR3nt: TGTGCCAGCAGCCCTCCACGGAGCTCCTACGAGCAGTACTTC
abundance: .; j_gene: TRBJ2-7; v_gene: TRBV9; d_gene: TRBD2; CDR3aa: CASSPALSGGLYEQYF; CDR3nt: TGTGCCAGCAGCCCAGCGTTGAGCGGGGGGTTATACGAGCAGTACTTC
abundance: .; j_gene: TRBJ1-1; v_gene: TRBV19; d_gene: .; CDR3aa: CASSYGMNTEAFF; CDR3nt: TGTGCCAGTAGCTACGGCATGAACACTGAAGCTTTCTTT
abundance: .; j_gene: TRBJ2-2; v_gene: TRBV2; d_gene: .; CDR3aa: CAGQQIYTGELFF; CDR3nt: TGTGCCGGTCAACAGATTTACACCGGGGAGCTGTTTTTT
abundance: .; j_gene: TRBJ2-5; v_gene: TRBV7-9; d_gene: TRBD2; CDR3aa: CASSISGEREETQYF; CDR3nt: TGTGCCAGCAGCATTAGCGGGGAGAGGGAAGAGACCCAGTACTTC
abundance: .; j_gene: TRBJ1-6; v_gene: TRBV27; d_gene: .; CDR3aa: CASSPSAGEFYSPLHF; CDR3nt: TGTGCCAGCAGTCCCTCGGCAGGGGAGTTCTATTCACCCCTCCACTTT
abundance: .; j_gene: TRBJ1-1; v_gene: TRBV28; d_gene: .; CDR3aa: CASRRTAVYTEAFF; CDR3nt: TGTGCCAGCAGAAGGACAGCCGTCTACACTGAAGCTTTCTTT
abundance: .; j_gene: TRBJ1-1; v_gene: TRBV27; d_gene: TRBD1; CDR3aa: CASSATGDTEAFF; CDR3nt: TGTGCCAGCAGTGCGACAGGGGACACTGAAGCTTTCTTT
abundance: .; j_gene: TRBJ2-5; v_gene: TRBV6-1; d_gene: TRBD1; CDR3aa: CASSLGQVLQETQYF; CDR3nt: TGTGCCAGCAGTCTTGGACAGGTCCTACAAGAGACCCAGTACTTC
abundance: .; j_gene: TRBJ2-1; v_gene: TRBV4-1; d_gene: .; CDR3aa: CASSQGLLTGNEQFF; CDR3nt: TGCGCCAGCAGCCAAGGATTACTAACGGGCAATGAGCAGTTCTTC
abundance: .; j_gene: TRBJ2-2; v_gene: TRBV2; d_gene: .; CDR3aa: CASSYFEGLDTGELFF; CDR3nt: TGTGCCAGCAGTTACTTCGAAGGATTGGACACCGGGGAGCTGTTTTTT
abundance: once; j_gene: TRBJ2-1; v_gene: TRBV27; d_gene: TRBD2; CDR3aa: CATLRGGLSRNEQFF; CDR3nt: TGTGCCACACTCCGGGGGGGTCTCTCTCGCAATGAGCAGTTCTTC
abundance: .; j_gene: TRBJ2-2; v_gene: TRBV28; d_gene: .; CDR3aa: CASNRANGELFF; CDR3nt: TGTGCCAGCAACAGGGCTAACGGGGAGCTGTTTTTT
abundance: .; j_gene: TRBJ1-6; v_gene: TRBV4-1; d_gene: TRBD1; CDR3aa: CASSQDRGRNSPLHF; CDR3nt: TGCGCCAGCAGCCAAGACAGGGGGCGTAATTCACCCCTCCACTTT
abundance: .; j_gene: TRBJ2-6; v_gene: TRBV2; d_gene: .; CDR3aa: CASSEAVSPLSGANVLTF; CDR3nt: TGTGCCAGCAGTGAGGCAGTCTCCCCCCTCTCTGGGGCCAACGTCCTGACTTTC
abundance: .; j_gene: TRBJ2-1; v_gene: TRBV6-1; d_gene: .; CDR3aa: CASSRRDKVGNEQFF; CDR3nt: TGTGCCAGCAGCCGCCGGGACAAAGTCGGCAATGAGCAGTTCTTC
abundance: .; j_gene: TRBJ2-7; v_gene: TRBV2; d_gene: .; CDR3aa: CASSEFENGSFTYEQYF; CDR3nt: TGTGCCAGCAGTGAATTCGAGAACGGGAGTTTCACCTACGAGCAGTACTTC
abundance: .; j_gene: TRBJ1-2; v_gene: TRBV13; d_gene: TRBD1; CDR3aa: CASSIRTGTGNGYTF; CDR3nt: TGTGCCAGCAGCATTCGCACCGGGACAGGGAATGGCTACACCTTC
abundance: .; j_gene: TRBJ2-7; v_gene: TRBV18; d_gene: TRBD2; CDR3aa: CASSPTSGVINEQYF; CDR3nt: TGTGCCAGCTCACCCACTAGCGGGGTTATTAACGAGCAGTACTTC
abundance: .; j_gene: TRBJ2-1; v_gene: TRBV27; d_gene: TRBD2; CDR3aa: CASSFGSGGEQFF; CDR3nt: TGTGCCAGCAGTTTCGGTAGCGGGGGGGAGCAGTTCTTC
abundance: .; j_gene: TRBJ2-7; v_gene: TRBV2; d_gene: TRBD1; CDR3aa: CARSGQGPNEQYF; CDR3nt: TGTGCCAGGTCCGGACAGGGCCCCAACGAGCAGTACTTC
abundance: .; j_gene: TRBJ2-2; v_gene: TRBV27; d_gene: .; CDR3aa: CASSLWGSGELFF; CDR3nt: TGTGCCAGCAGTTTATGGGGGTCCGGGGAGCTGTTTTTT
abundance: .; j_gene: TRBJ1-2; v_gene: TRBV20-1; d_gene: TRBD1; CDR3aa: CSAQGWDGYTF; CDR3nt: TGCAGCGCACAGGGGTGGGATGGCTACACCTTC
abundance: .; j_gene: TRBJ2-5; v_gene: TRBV7-9; d_gene: TRBD1; CDR3aa: CASSTPNRGPQETQYF; CDR3nt: TGTGCCAGCAGCACCCCCAACAGGGGGCCACAAGAGACCCAGTACTTC
abundance: .; j_gene: TRBJ2-1; v_gene: TRBV6-1; d_gene: TRBD1; CDR3aa: CASRVQGAGYNEQFF; CDR3nt: TGTGCCAGCAGAGTACAGGGGGCGGGCTACAATGAGCAGTTCTTC
abundance: .; j_gene: TRBJ2-5; v_gene: TRBV19; d_gene: TRBD1; CDR3aa: CASSPSKTGAETQYF; CDR3nt: TGTGCCAGTAGTCCATCCAAGACAGGGGCGGAGACCCAGTACTTC
abundance: .; j_gene: TRBJ2-3; v_gene: TRBV7-6; d_gene: .; CDR3aa: CASSLGRNSGITDTQYF; CDR3nt: TGTGCCAGCAGCTTAGGGAGAAACTCTGGAATCACAGATACGCAGTATTTT
abundance: once; j_gene: TRBJ2-3; v_gene: TRBV5-1; d_gene: .; CDR3aa: CASSLILGGTDTQYF; CDR3nt: TGCGCCAGCAGCTTGATTTTAGGGGGCACAGATACGCAGTATTTT
abundance: .; j_gene: TRBJ2-5; v_gene: TRBV2; d_gene: .; CDR3aa: CASTSQGGETQYF; CDR3nt: TGTGCCAGCACGTCGCAGGGTGGAGAGACCCAGTACTTC
abundance: .; j_gene: TRBJ1-1; v_gene: TRBV6-6; d_gene: .; CDR3aa: CASSYLRTAGGIEAFF; CDR3nt: TGTGCCAGCAGTTACCTCCGGACAGCCGGGGGAATTGAAGCTTTCTTT
abundance: .; j_gene: TRBJ2-1; v_gene: TRBV29-1; d_gene: TRBD1; CDR3aa: CSVGPGQGPYNEQFF; CDR3nt: TGCAGCGTCGGTCCTGGACAGGGTCCCTACAATGAGCAGTTCTTC
abundance: .; j_gene: TRBJ2-5; v_gene: TRBV9; d_gene: .; CDR3aa: CASSVSGVQETQYF; CDR3nt: TGTGCCAGCAGCGTATCGGGAGTCCAAGAGACCCAGTACTTC
abundance: once; j_gene: TRBJ2-7; v_gene: TRBV28; d_gene: TRBD1; CDR3aa: CASSFPQGVAYEQYF; CDR3nt: TGTGCCAGCAGTTTCCCGCAGGGGGTGGCCTACGAGCAGTACTTC
abundance: once; j_gene: TRBJ1-6; v_gene: TRBV10-3; d_gene: TRBD1; CDR3aa: CAISDRDRYNSPLHF; CDR3nt: TGTGCCATCAGTGACCGGGACAGGTATAATTCACCCCTCCACTTT
abundance: .; j_gene: TRBJ1-5; v_gene: TRBV19; d_gene: .; CDR3aa: CASSIDLDTNQPQHF; CDR3nt: TGTGCCAGTAGTATCGACCTAGACACCAATCAGCCCCAGCATTTT
abundance: .; j_gene: TRBJ2-7; v_gene: TRBV5-5; d_gene: .; CDR3aa: CASSLKRQNYEQYF; CDR3nt: TGTGCCAGCAGCCTGAAGCGCCAGAACTACGAGCAGTACTTC
abundance: .; j_gene: TRBJ2-7; v_gene: TRBV5-4; d_gene: TRBD1; CDR3aa: CASSQGTGLDEQYF; CDR3nt: TGTGCCAGCAGCCAAGGGACAGGGTTGGACGAGCAGTACTTC
abundance: .; j_gene: TRBJ2-7; v_gene: TRBV7-9; d_gene: TRBD1; CDR3aa: CASSPGQGLRYEQYF; CDR3nt: TGTGCCAGCAGCCCCGGACAGGGGCTAAGGTACGAGCAGTACTTC
abundance: .; j_gene: TRBJ1-2; v_gene: TRBV15; d_gene: .; CDR3aa: CATSRDKGDYGYTF; CDR3nt: TGTGCCACCAGCAGAGATAAAGGGGACTATGGCTACACCTTC
abundance: .; j_gene: TRBJ2-3; v_gene: TRBV30; d_gene: .; CDR3aa: CAWSDSSDTQYF; CDR3nt: TGTGCCTGGAGTGACAGTTCAGATACGCAGTATTTT
abundance: .; j_gene: TRBJ2-7; v_gene: TRBV2; d_gene: TRBD1; CDR3aa: CASRAGTAYEQYF; CDR3nt: TGTGCCAGCAGGGCCGGGACAGCGTACGAGCAGTACTTC
abundance: .; j_gene: TRBJ2-5; v_gene: TRBV2; d_gene: TRBD1; CDR3aa: CASRGTGGRFAETQYF; CDR3nt: TGTGCCAGCAGGGGGACAGGGGGGAGGTTTGCGGAGACCCAGTACTTC
abundance: once; j_gene: TRBJ1-6; v_gene: TRBV9; d_gene: .; CDR3aa: CASSSGQYHNSPLHF; CDR3nt: TGTGCCAGCAGCTCAGGACAGTATCATAATTCACCCCTCCACTTT
abundance: .; j_gene: TRBJ2-1; v_gene: TRBV7-9; d_gene: .; CDR3aa: CASFRGTSLSNEQFF; CDR3nt: TGTGCCAGCTTCCGAGGGACGTCCCTTAGCAATGAGCAGTTCTTC
abundance: .; j_gene: TRBJ2-7; v_gene: TRBV10-3; d_gene: TRBD2; CDR3aa: CAISEPWATSGSPYEQYF; CDR3nt: TGTGCCATCAGTGAGCCGTGGGCAACTAGCGGGTCACCCTACGAGCAGTACTTC